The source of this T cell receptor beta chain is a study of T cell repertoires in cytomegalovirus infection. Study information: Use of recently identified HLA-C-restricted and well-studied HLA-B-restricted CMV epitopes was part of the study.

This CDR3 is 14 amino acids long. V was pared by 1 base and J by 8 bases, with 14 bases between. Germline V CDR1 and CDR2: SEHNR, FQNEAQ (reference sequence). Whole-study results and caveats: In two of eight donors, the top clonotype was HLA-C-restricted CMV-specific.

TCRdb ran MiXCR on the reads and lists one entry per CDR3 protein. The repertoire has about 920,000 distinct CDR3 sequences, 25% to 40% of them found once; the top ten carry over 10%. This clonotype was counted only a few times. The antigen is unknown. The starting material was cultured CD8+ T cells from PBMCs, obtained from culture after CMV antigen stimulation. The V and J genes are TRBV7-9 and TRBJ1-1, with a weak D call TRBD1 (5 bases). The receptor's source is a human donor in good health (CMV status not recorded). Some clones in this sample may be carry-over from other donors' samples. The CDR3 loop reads CASSLGVVRDEAFF. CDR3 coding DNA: TGTGCCAGCAGCTTAGGGGTCGTCAGGGACGAAGCTTTCTTT. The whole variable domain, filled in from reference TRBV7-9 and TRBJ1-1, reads DTGVSQNPRHKITKRGQNVTFRCDPISEHNRLYWYRQTLGQGPEFLTYFQNEAQLEKSRLLSDRFSAERPKGSFSTLEIQRTEQGDSAMYLCASSLGVVRDEAFFGQGTRLTVV.